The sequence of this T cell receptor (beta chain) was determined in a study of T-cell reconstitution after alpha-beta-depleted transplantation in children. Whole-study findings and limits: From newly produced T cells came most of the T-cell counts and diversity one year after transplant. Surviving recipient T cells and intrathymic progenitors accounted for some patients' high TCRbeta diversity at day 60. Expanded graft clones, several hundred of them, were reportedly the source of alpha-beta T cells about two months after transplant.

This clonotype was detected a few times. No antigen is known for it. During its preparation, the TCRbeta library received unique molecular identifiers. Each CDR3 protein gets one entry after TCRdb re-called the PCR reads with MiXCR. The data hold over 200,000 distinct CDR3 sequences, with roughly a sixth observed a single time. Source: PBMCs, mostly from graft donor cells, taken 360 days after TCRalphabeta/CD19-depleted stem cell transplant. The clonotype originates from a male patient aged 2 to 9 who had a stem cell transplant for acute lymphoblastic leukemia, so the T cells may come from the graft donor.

CDR3 nucleotides: TGCGCCAGCAGTGCGAGAAATAACTACAATGAGCAGTTCTTC. It codes for CASSARNNYNEQFF. The genes are TRBV4-3 and TRBJ2-1; D is uncertain. V was cut by 6 bases and J by 3 bases, with 12 bases left in between. In germline, CDR1 is LGHNA, CDR2 YSLEER. CDR3 length: 14 residues.